This is a list of T cell receptor beta chains from one sample in a study of multiple sclerosis patients with progressive multifocal leukoencephalopathy. Using immunoSEQ multiplex PCR, the repertoire was profiled, and TCRdb retains in-frame clones only, with some absent. Here the sample spans approximately 27,000 clones, approximately 85% being singletons. The source material was PBMCs, sampled from a patient treated with natalizumab. The receptors were sampled from a young woman with progressive multifocal leukoencephalopathy. Each CDR3 is given with its conserved first and last residue. The order of the fields is D gene, clone size, J gene, V gene, CDR3 DNA, CDR3 protein. A D gene is named only where the DNA matches it firmly. Rows may omit the clone size; those that give it use once, few, many or a size class.

>TRBD1|.|TRBJ2-5|TRBV2
TGTGCCAGCAGGGGACAGGGGACTCGAGAGACCCAGTACTTC
CASRGQGTRETQYF
>TRBD1|.|TRBJ2-3|TRBV7-8
TGTGCCAGCAGCTTAGTGGACAGGGGGGTCACAGATACGCAGTATTTT
CASSLVDRGVTDTQYF
>TRBD2|.|TRBJ2-5|TRBV6-4
TGTGCCAGCAGTGAAGCTAGCGGGTACCAAGAGACCCAGTACTTC
CASSEASGYQETQYF
>TRBD2|.|TRBJ2-2|TRBV25-1
TGTGCCAGCAGTGAAGGGCTAGCGGGGACCGGGGAGCTGTTTTTT
CASSEGLAGTGELFF
>.|.|TRBJ2-7|TRBV2
TGTGCCAGCAGTGAATTGGTACCGGGGCCCTACTTC
CASSELVPGPYF
>TRBD2|.|TRBJ2-1|TRBV19
TGTGCCAGTAGTACCTCGACGAGACTAGCGGACAATGAGCAGTTCTTC
CASSTSTRLADNEQFF
>TRBD2|.|TRBJ2-1|TRBV9
TGTGCCAGCACCGTAGGATCAGGGACTAGCCTTAGTGAGCAGTTCTTC
CASTVGSGTSLSEQFF
>.|.|TRBJ1-5|TRBV15
TGTGCCACCAGCAGAGATTATCCTAGCAATCAGCCCCAGCATTTT
CATSRDYPSNQPQHF
>.|.|TRBJ2-1|TRBV29-1
TGCAGCGTCCGACCCCCTGGAAGTGATGAGCAGTTCTTC
CSVRPPGSDEQFF
>.|.|TRBJ1-4|TRBV25-1
TGTGCCAGCAGTGAATTGGGGGCAGGGGAAAGTGAAAAACTGTTTTTT
CASSELGAGESEKLFF
>.|.|TRBJ2-1|TRBV23-1
TGCGCCAGCACCCCAGGGTTTGAGGGAGGAATGTGGAATGAGCAGTTCTTC
CASTPGFEGGMWNEQFF
>TRBD2|.|TRBJ2-3|TRBV6-1
TGTGCCAGCTTCCGAGCGGGAGGGAGGACAGATACGCAGTATTTT
CASFRAGGRTDTQYF
>.|.|TRBJ2-3|TRBV7-8
TGTGCCAGCAGCTTAGTCGGGAGCCAGCGGGCAGATACGCAGTATTTT
CASSLVGSQRADTQYF
>TRBD2|.|TRBJ2-5|TRBV28
TGTGCCAGCTATCCGACGGGGGGGGCCAGAGAGACCCAGTACTTC
CASYPTGGARETQYF
>TRBD2|.|TRBJ2-3|TRBV5-6
TGTGCCAGCAGGCGTAGCGGGAGTGTAATTGAAAGCACAGATACGCAGTATTTT
CASRRSGSVIESTDTQYF
>TRBD1|few|TRBJ2-7|TRBV7-9
TGTGCCAGCAGTCCTCCCGACAGGGGATTTGCCTACGAGCAGTACTTC
CASSPPDRGFAYEQYF
>TRBD2|.|TRBJ2-2|TRBV6-4
TGTGCCAGCAGTGAGACTAGCGGAAACACCGGGGAGCTGTTTTTT
CASSETSGNTGELFF
>.|.|TRBJ1-6|TRBV6-1
TGTGCCAGCAGTGAATGGGGGTGGAATTCACCCCTCCACTTT
CASSEWGWNSPLHF
>.|.|TRBJ1-2|TRBV7-9
TGTGCCAGCATGGACAGTTCGTATGGCTACACCTTC
CASMDSSYGYTF
>TRBD1|.|TRBJ2-7|TRBV6-5
TGTGCTACCGCAGGGACAGGAAGCCTCTCCTACGAGCAGTACTTC
CATAGTGSLSYEQYF
>TRBD2|few|TRBJ2-7|TRBV7-6
TGTGCCAGCAGCCCTTGGCCGGGACTAGCGAACGGCGAGCAGTACTTC
CASSPWPGLANGEQYF
>.|.|TRBJ2-1|TRBV6-5
TGTGCCAGCAGTTACTCCCCTAGCTCCGAGAGGAATGAGCAGTTCTTC
CASSYSPSSERNEQFF
>.|.|TRBJ2-7|TRBV7-2
TGTGCCAGCAGCACCTCCTCCGGCTCCCTCTACGAGCAGTACTTC
CASSTSSGSLYEQYF
>TRBD2|.|TRBJ2-3|TRBV9
TGTGCCAGCAGTGTTCCGGGACTAGCGGCAGATACGCAGTATTTT
CASSVPGLAADTQYF
>.|.|TRBJ2-4|TRBV30
TGTGCCTGGAGTGTACGTGGGGCTAAAAACATTCAGTACTTC
CAWSVRGAKNIQYF
>.|few|TRBJ2-2|TRBV19
TGTGCCAGTAGTGCTAGACAGAACACCGGGGAGCTGTTTTTT
CASSARQNTGELFF
>.|.|TRBJ2-5|TRBV7-8
TGTGCCAGCAGCTTGAAAGACAGCCAAGAGACCCAGTACTTC
CASSLKDSQETQYF
>.|once|TRBJ1-2|TRBV11-2
TGTGCCAGCAGCCTCACCCTGAAAGGCGGCTACACCTTC
CASSLTLKGGYTF
>.|.|TRBJ1-1|TRBV6-5
TGTGCCAGCTTTGGCGGAGGGAACACTGAAGCTTTCTTT
CASFGGGNTEAFF
>TRBD2|few|TRBJ2-5|TRBV5-1
TGCGCCAGCAGCGGACGACTAGCGGGAGAGGTGGGGCAAGAGACCCAGTACTTC
CASSGRLAGEVGQETQYF
>TRBD2|once|TRBJ2-2|TRBV11-2
TGTGCCAGCAGCGTGACCGGGACTAGCTACACCGGGGAGCTGTTTTTT
CASSVTGTSYTGELFF
>.|.|TRBJ2-7|TRBV4-2
TGTGCCAGCAGCCAAGTTCAGGGTGAATACGAGCAGTACTTC
CASSQVQGEYEQYF
>.|.|TRBJ2-2|TRBV19
TGTGCCAGTAGTATAGGAGACACATACACCGGGGAGCTGTTTTTT
CASSIGDTYTGELFF
>.|.|TRBJ2-5|TRBV7-3
TGTGCCAGCAGCTTAATGGCTCAAGAGACCCAGTACTTC
CASSLMAQETQYF
>TRBD1|medium-sized|TRBJ1-4|TRBV19
TGTGCCAGTAGTACCGGACAGGTTGGGATATTGAATGAAAAACTGTTTTTT
CASSTGQVGILNEKLFF
>TRBD2|.|TRBJ2-5|TRBV6-1
TGTGCCAGCAGTGAAATAGCGGGGGGGCCCGAGACCCAGTACTTC
CASSEIAGGPETQYF
>.|.|TRBJ2-7|TRBV18
TGTGCCAGCTCACCCCCTTCGGGCTACGAGCAGTACTTC
CASSPPSGYEQYF
>TRBD1|.|TRBJ2-7|TRBV29-1
TGCAGCGTACAACAGACAGGGGGCGCCTACGAGCAGTACTTC
CSVQQTGGAYEQYF
>TRBD1|.|TRBJ1-5|TRBV4-1
TGCGCCAGCAGCCAAGAACCGAGAGGGCAGGGGGTTCAGCCCCAGCATTTT
CASSQEPRGQGVQPQHF
>.|.|TRBJ1-6|TRBV29-1
TGCAGCGGTGCCGGGGCTCCCAGAACACCCCTCCACTTT
CSGAGAPRTPLHF
>TRBD1|.|TRBJ2-7|TRBV4-3
TGCGCCAGCAGCCAAGTCGGACAGGGGGAAAGGGTCTACGAGCAGTACTTC
CASSQVGQGERVYEQYF
>TRBD1|once|TRBJ2-5|TRBV7-9
TGTGCCAGCAGCCTTAAACAGGGGCTCCAAGAGACCCAGTACTTC
CASSLKQGLQETQYF
>.|.|TRBJ1-6|TRBV2
TGTGCCAGCGGATATAATTCACCCCTCCACTTT
CASGYNSPLHF
>.|.|TRBJ2-7|TRBV28
TGTGCCAGCAGTTTTGGGTTGGAGCAGTACTTC
CASSFGLEQYF
>.|.|TRBJ1-1|TRBV19
TGTGCCAGTAGTATAAGGGTGGACACTGAAGCTTTCTTT
CASSIRVDTEAFF
>TRBD1|.|TRBJ1-4|TRBV5-6
TGTGCCAGCAGCTTAGGGTTTCACAGGGGAGAAAAACTGTTTTTT
CASSLGFHRGEKLFF
>TRBD1|.|TRBJ2-3|TRBV5-6
TGTGCCAGCTGGGGGACAGGGGGCACAGATACGCAGTATTTT
CASWGTGGTDTQYF
>TRBD1|once|TRBJ1-5|TRBV2
TGTGCCAGCAGTGACAGGGGGCAGGGGTATCAGCCCCAGCATTTT
CASSDRGQGYQPQHF
>TRBD1|.|TRBJ1-4|TRBV28
TGTGCCAGCAGCCGGACAGGGGAGGATGAAAAACTGTTTTTT
CASSRTGEDEKLFF
>.|.|TRBJ1-1|TRBV30
TGTGCCTGGAGTGTTGGCGTTTACGGGCATTTAATGAACACTGAAGCTTTCTTT
CAWSVGVYGHLMNTEAFF
>TRBD1|.|TRBJ2-5|TRBV4-1
TGCGCCAGCAGCCGAGGGACAGGGGGCGGCGAGACCCAGTACTTC
CASSRGTGGGETQYF
>.|.|TRBJ2-7|TRBV1
TGCACCAGCAGCCAACGCAGCTCGCTTCGCTCTAGCGGGGTAACCACCTACGAGCAGTACTTC
CTSSQRSSLRSSGVTTYEQYF
>.|.|TRBJ2-2|TRBV30
TGTGCCTGGAGTGACAGAGTCACCGGGGAGCTGTTTTTT
CAWSDRVTGELFF